A selection of T cell receptor beta chains follows, all from one sample in a study of spatial heterogeneity in lung cancer. Each CDR3 protein is one row after TCRdb ran MiXCR on the 5' RACE reads. Of tens of thousands of distinct CDR3 sequences detected, 12% appear once; the ten largest clones hold roughly 41%. The source was PBMCs, collected at surgery. All receptors derive from a male donor with early-stage non-small cell lung cancer. CDR3s include the opening cysteine and the closing phenylalanine or tryptophan. A D gene is named only where the DNA matches it firmly. A clone size is listed for some rows: how often the clone was seen (once, few, many), or a class if it is expanded.

TRBD1	TRBV7-2	-	TRBJ2-2	CASSTGQVNTGELFF	TGTGCCAGCAGCACCGGACAGGTTAACACCGGGGAGCTGTTTTTT
TRBD1	TRBV5-1	few	TRBJ2-1	CASSGQGSSYNEQFF	TGCGCCAGCAGCGGACAGGGGAGCTCCTACAATGAGCAGTTCTTC
-	TRBV3-1	few	TRBJ2-1	CASSQADRPEQFF	TGTGCCAGCAGCCAAGCCGACAGACCCGAGCAGTTCTTC
-	TRBV25-1	-	TRBJ2-3	CASSEFWGRPDTQYF	TGTGCCAGCAGTGAATTTTGGGGGCGCCCAGATACGCAGTATTTT
TRBD2	TRBV6-2/TRBV6-3	-	TRBJ2-1	CASSRTSGNFNEQFF	TGTGCCAGCAGCCGGACTAGCGGGAACTTCAATGAGCAGTTCTTC
TRBD1	TRBV6-6	-	TRBJ2-1	CASSGTGGPDEQFF	TGTGCCAGCAGTGGGACAGGGGGGCCGGATGAGCAGTTCTTC
-	TRBV10-3	few	TRBJ2-3	CAISESTGTDTQYF	TGTGCCATCAGTGAGTCTACAGGCACAGATACGCAGTATTTT
TRBD1	TRBV3-1	-	TRBJ1-2	CASSREDRGYGYTF	TGTGCCAGCAGCCGAGAGGACAGGGGGTATGGCTACACCTTC
-	TRBV9	-	TRBJ1-5	CASSGSSGINQPQHF	TGTGCCAGCAGCGGAAGCTCCGGGATCAATCAGCCCCAGCATTTT
-	TRBV20-1	many	TRBJ1-3	CSALAALTGSGNTIYF	TGCAGTGCCCTAGCGGCGTTGACAGGCTCTGGAAACACCATATATTTT
-	TRBV28	many	TRBJ2-7	CASTQRTPVGQYF	TGTGCCAGCACTCAGAGGACACCCGTCGGGCAGTACTTC
-	TRBV29-1	many	TRBJ2-4	CSVEGSDIQYF	TGCAGCGTTGAAGGATCGGACATTCAGTACTTC
TRBD2	TRBV6-5	-	TRBJ2-7	CASRSGGIYEQYF	TGTGCCAGCAGATCGGGGGGAATCTACGAGCAGTACTTC
-	TRBV7-2	-	TRBJ1-3	CASSLGLGGLSGNTIYF	TGTGCCAGCAGCTTGGGTCTTGGGGGGCTTAGTGGAAACACCATATATTTT
-	TRBV20-1	few	TRBJ1-2	CSASPASNYGYTF	TGCAGTGCTAGCCCAGCCTCTAACTATGGCTACACCTTC
-	TRBV12-3/TRBV12-4	few	TRBJ1-5	CASSSGRVVQPQHF	TGTGCCAGCAGCTCTGGGAGGGTGGTTCAGCCCCAGCATTTT
-	TRBV6-6	-	TRBJ2-6	CASSWTDQSGANVLTF	TGTGCCAGCAGTTGGACCGACCAATCTGGGGCCAACGTCCTGACTTTC
-	TRBV29-1	many	TRBJ2-7	CSVDGAAPPYEQYF	TGCAGCGTTGATGGGGCCGCCCCTCCCTACGAGCAGTACTTC
-	TRBV28	few	TRBJ2-7	CASSLERYEQYF	TGTGCCAGCAGTTTAGAAAGGTACGAGCAGTACTTC
TRBD2	TRBV18	-	TRBJ2-1	CASSPQFLRLAGKTYNEQFF	TGTGCCAGCTCACCCCAATTTCTGAGACTAGCGGGAAAAACCTACAATGAGCAGTTCTTC
-	TRBV7-2	few	TRBJ1-2	CASSSPGLYGYTF	TGTGCCAGCAGCTCACCCGGGCTCTATGGCTACACCTTC
TRBD1	TRBV7-3	few	TRBJ1-5	CASSPDREWGPRFQPQHF	TGTGCCAGCAGCCCAGACAGGGAATGGGGGCCTCGGTTTCAGCCCCAGCATTTT
-	TRBV12-3/TRBV12-4	-	TRBJ1-1	CASSPRATEAFF	TGTGCCAGCAGTCCGAGAGCCACTGAAGCTTTCTTT
TRBD2	TRBV28	-	TRBJ2-2	CASSFQASGALAGELFF	TGTGCCAGCAGTTTTCAAGCTAGCGGAGCCCTTGCCGGGGAGCTGTTTTTT
-	TRBV29-1	many	TRBJ2-2	CSVEGASPGELFF	TGCAGCGTTGAAGGTGCCTCTCCCGGGGAGCTGTTTTTT
TRBD2	TRBV20-1	-	TRBJ2-1	CSARPRSRTSGYNEQFF	TGCAGTGCTAGACCCCGGTCGAGGACTAGCGGCTACAATGAGCAGTTCTTC
TRBD2	TRBV5-4	few	TRBJ2-7	CASSPGQAGGFYEQYF	TGTGCCAGCAGCCCCGGGCAAGCGGGAGGCTTCTACGAGCAGTACTTC
-	TRBV23-1	many	TRBJ1-1	CASSQEMGRRNTEAFF	TGCGCCAGCAGTCAAGAAATGGGACGGAGGAACACTGAAGCTTTCTTT
-	TRBV29-1	few	TRBJ1-4	CSVRGQPNEKLFF	TGCAGCGTTAGAGGTCAGCCTAATGAAAAACTGTTTTTT
TRBD2	TRBV5-1	many	TRBJ2-2	CASSLASGLANTGELFF	TGCGCCAGCAGCTTAGCTAGCGGGCTCGCGAACACCGGGGAGCTGTTTTTT
TRBD2	TRBV20-1	few	TRBJ2-1	CRGTSGNEQFF	TGCAGGGGGACTAGCGGGAATGAGCAGTTCTTC
-	TRBV12-3/TRBV12-4	few	TRBJ2-5	CASSLGLAETQYF	TGTGCCAGCAGCTTGGGTCTAGCTGAGACCCAGTACTTC
-	TRBV5-1	many	TRBJ1-6	CASSGRSGGNSPLHF	TGCGCCAGCAGCGGCAGGAGCGGAGGCAATTCACCCCTCCACTTT
TRBD1	TRBV10-3	many	TRBJ2-1	CAINGQGDNEQFF	TGTGCCATCAATGGGCAGGGGGATAATGAGCAGTTCTTC
-	TRBV9	few	TRBJ1-2	CASSPTPQGGYGYTF	TGTGCCAGCAGCCCCACCCCCCAGGGAGGTTATGGCTACACCTTC
-	TRBV12-3/TRBV12-4	few	TRBJ2-3	CASSFGGMGTDTQYF	TGTGCCAGCAGTTTCGGCGGGATGGGGACAGATACGCAGTATTTT
TRBD1	TRBV20-1	-	TRBJ2-7	CSARDRPGQGASEQYF	TGCAGTGCTAGAGACAGACCGGGACAGGGGGCATCCGAGCAGTACTTC
-	TRBV28	few	TRBJ2-7	CASRRGVLPYEQYF	TGTGCCAGCAGAAGGGGGGTTTTACCCTACGAGCAGTACTTC
TRBD1	TRBV9	few	TRBJ2-5	CASSVGQGGETQYF	TGTGCCAGCAGCGTCGGACAGGGGGGTGAGACCCAGTACTTC